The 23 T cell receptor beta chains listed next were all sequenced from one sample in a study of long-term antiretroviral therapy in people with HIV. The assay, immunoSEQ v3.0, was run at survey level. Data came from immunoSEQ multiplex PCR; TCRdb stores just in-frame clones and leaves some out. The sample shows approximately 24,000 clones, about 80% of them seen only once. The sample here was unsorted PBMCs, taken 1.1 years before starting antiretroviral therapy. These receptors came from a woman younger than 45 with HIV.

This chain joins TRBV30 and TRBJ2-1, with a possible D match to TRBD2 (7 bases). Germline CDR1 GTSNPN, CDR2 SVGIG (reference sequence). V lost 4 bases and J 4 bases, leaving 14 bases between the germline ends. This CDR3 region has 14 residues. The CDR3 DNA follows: TGTGCCTGGAAGAGGGGGGGGTCGTACAATGAGCAGTTCTTC. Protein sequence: CAWKRGGSYNEQFF.

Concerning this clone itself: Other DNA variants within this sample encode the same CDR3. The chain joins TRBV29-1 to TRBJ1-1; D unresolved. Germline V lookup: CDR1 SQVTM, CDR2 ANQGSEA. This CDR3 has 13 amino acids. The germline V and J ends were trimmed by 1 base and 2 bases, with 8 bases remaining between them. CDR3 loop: CSVEGQRNTEAFF. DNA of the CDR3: TGCAGCGTTGAAGGGCAGAGAAACACTGAAGCTTTCTTT.

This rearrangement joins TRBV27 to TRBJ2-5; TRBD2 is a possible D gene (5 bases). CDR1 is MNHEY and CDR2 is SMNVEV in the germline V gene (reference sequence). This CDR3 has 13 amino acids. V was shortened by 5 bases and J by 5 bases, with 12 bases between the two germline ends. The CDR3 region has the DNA TGTGCCAGCAGTACTAGTACTATGGAGACCCAGTACTTC. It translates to CASSTSTMETQYF.

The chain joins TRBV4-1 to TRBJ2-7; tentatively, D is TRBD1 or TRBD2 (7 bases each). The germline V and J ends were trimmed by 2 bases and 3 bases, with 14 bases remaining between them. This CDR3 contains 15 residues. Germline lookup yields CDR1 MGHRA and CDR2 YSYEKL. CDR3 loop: CASSQPDRDYYEQYF. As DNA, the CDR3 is TGCGCCAGCAGCCAACCAGACAGGGACTACTACGAGCAGTACTTC.

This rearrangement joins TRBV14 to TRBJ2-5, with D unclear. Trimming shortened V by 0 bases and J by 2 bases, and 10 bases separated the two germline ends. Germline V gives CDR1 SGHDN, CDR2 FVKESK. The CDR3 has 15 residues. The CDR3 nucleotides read TGTGCCAGCAGCCAAGATTGGGCAAAGCAAGAGACCCAGTACTTC. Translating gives CASSQDWAKQETQYF.

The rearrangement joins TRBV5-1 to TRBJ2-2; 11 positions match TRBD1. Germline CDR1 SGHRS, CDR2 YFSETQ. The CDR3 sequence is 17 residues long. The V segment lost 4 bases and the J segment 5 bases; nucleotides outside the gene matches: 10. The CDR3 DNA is TGCGCCAGCAGCGGAAGACTCGGGACAGGGGGTACCGGGGAGCTGTTTTTT. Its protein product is CASSGRLGTGGTGELFF.

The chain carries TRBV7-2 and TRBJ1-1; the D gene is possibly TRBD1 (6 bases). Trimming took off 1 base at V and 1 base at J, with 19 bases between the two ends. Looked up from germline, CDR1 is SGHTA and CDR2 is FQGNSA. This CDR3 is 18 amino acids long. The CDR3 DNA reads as TGTGCCAGCAGCTTAGTAGGGTTGTATACAGGGCCGAACACTGAAGCTTTCTTT. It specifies CASSLVGLYTGPNTEAFF.

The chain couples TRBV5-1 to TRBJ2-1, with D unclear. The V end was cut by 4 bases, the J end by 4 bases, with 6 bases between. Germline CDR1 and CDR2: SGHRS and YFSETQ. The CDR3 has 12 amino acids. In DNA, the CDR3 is TGCGCCAGCAGCACTGATTACAATGAGCAGTTCTTC. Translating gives CASSTDYNEQFF.

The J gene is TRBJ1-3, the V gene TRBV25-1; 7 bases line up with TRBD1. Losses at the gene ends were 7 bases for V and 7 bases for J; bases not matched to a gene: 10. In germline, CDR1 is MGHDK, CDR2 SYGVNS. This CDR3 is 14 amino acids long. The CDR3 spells CASNAGGIGNTIYF. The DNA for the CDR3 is TGTGCCAGCAATGCAGGGGGAATCGGGAACACCATATATTTT.

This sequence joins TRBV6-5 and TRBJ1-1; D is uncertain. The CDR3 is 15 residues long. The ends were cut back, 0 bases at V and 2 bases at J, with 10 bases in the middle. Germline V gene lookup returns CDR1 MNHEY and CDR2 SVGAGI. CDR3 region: CASSYSRDRNTEAFF. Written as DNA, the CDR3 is TGTGCCAGCAGTTACTCGCGGGATAGAAACACTGAAGCTTTCTTT.

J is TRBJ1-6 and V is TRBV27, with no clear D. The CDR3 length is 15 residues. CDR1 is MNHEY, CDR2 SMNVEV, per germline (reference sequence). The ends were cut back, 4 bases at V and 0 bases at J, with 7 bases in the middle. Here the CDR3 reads CASSSGPSYNSPLHF. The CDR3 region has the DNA TGTGCCAGCAGTTCGGGCCCCTCCTATAATTCACCCCTCCACTTT.

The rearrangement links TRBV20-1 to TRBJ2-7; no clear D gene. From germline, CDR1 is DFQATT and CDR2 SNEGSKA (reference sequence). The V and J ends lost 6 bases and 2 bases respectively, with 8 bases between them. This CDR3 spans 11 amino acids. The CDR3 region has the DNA TGCAGTGCCCTCCCCGCCTACGAGCAGTACGTC. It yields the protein CSALPAYEQYV.

The CDR3 nucleotides are TGCGCCAGCAGGGCGGGGGGCGGCAGTGAGCAGTTCTTC. Protein product: CASRAGGGSEQFF. J is TRBJ2-1 and V is TRBV10-1, with 8 nucleotides matching TRBD2. The V gene end was trimmed by 6 bases and the J gene end by 9 bases; junction bases not matched to a gene: 7. The CDR3 is made up of 13 amino acids. Germline values: CDR1 WNHNN, CDR2 SYGVQD (reference sequence).

CDR3 DNA: TGTGCCAGTAGTATGGACAGGGGTTCACCCCTCCACTTT. Translating gives CASSMDRGSPLHF. The chain employs TRBV19 and TRBJ1-6; 9 bases align to TRBD1. CDR3 length: 13 amino acids. Germline assignment: CDR1 LNHDA and CDR2 SQIVND (reference sequence). The J segment lost 9 bases and the V segment lost 3 bases, leaving 0 bases of the junction unmatched.

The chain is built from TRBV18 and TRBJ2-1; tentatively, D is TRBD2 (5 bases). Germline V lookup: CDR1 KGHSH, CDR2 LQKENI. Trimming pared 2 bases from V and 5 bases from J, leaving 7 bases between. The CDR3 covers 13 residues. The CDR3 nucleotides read TGTGCCAGCTCACCATGGAGGAACAATGAGCAGTTCTTC. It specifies CASSPWRNNEQFF.

The CDR3 here is CASSQGSGNTEAFF. Here the CDR3 DNA reads TGCGCCAGCAGCCAAGGGTCAGGGAACACTGAAGCTTTCTTT. V is TRBV5-1 and J is TRBJ1-1; D is ambiguous. The CDR3 has 14 residues. Trimming stripped 4 bases from V and 1 base from J, with 11 bases between. The V gene's germline CDR1 is SGHRS and CDR2 YFSETQ. The full variable domain, with the rest looked up from reference TRBV5-1 and TRBJ1-1, is KAGVTQTPRYLIKTRGQQVTLSCSPISGHRSVSWYQQTPGQGLQFLFEYFSETQRNKGNFPGRFSGRQFSNSRSEMNVSTLELGDSALYLCASSQGSGNTEAFFGQGTRLTVV.

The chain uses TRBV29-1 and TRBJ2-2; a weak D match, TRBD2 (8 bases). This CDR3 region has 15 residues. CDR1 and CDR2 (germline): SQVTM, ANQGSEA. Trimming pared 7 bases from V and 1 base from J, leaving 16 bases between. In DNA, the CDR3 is TGCAGCGCCCGGGGGGGGACAGTGAACACCGGGGAGCTGTTTTTT. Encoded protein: CSARGGTVNTGELFF.

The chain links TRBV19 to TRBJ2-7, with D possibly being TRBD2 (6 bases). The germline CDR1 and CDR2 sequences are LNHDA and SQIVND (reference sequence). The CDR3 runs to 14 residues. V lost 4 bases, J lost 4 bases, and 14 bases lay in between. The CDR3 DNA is TGTGCCAGTAGTAGGGGACTGGTGGTTTACGAGCAGTACTTC. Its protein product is CASSRGLVVYEQYF.

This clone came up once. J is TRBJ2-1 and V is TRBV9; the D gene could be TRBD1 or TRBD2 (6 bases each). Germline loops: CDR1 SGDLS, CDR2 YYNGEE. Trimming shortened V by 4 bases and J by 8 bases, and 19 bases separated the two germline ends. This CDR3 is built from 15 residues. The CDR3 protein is CASSWRRGASDEQFF. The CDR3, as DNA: TGTGCCAGCAGCTGGCGGAGGGGGGCTAGCGATGAGCAGTTCTTC.

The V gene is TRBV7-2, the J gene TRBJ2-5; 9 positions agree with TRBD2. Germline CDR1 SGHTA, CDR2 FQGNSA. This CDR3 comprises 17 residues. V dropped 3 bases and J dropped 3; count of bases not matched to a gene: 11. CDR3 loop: CASSLGLMRGGEETQYF. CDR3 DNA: TGTGCCAGCAGCTTGGGCCTTATGCGGGGGGGCGAAGAGACCCAGTACTTC.

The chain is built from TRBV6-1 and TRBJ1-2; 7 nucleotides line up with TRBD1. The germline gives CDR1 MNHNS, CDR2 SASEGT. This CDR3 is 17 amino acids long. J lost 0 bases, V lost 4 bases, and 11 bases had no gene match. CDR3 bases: TGTGCCAGCAGTGGACCCCGTTCCGGGACAGCTAACTATGGCTACACCTTC. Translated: CASSGPRSGTANYGYTF.

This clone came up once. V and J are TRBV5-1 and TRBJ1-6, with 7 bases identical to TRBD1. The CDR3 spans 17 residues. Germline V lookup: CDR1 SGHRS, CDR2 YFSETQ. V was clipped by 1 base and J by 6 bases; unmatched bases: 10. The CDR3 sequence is CASSLNSGGLPNSPLHF. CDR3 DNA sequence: TGCGCCAGCAGCTTGAATTCAGGGGGACTACCTAATTCACCCCTCCACTTT.

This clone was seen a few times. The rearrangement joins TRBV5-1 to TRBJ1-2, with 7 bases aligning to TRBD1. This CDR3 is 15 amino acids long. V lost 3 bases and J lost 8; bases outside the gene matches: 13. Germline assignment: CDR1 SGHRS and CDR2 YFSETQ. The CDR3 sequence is CASSYGLTGDRGYTF. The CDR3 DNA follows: TGCGCCAGCAGCTATGGACTTACAGGGGACCGAGGCTACACCTTC. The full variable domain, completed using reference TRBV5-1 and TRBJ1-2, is KAGVTQTPRYLIKTRGQQVTLSCSPISGHRSVSWYQQTPGQGLQFLFEYFSETQRNKGNFPGRFSGRQFSNSRSEMNVSTLELGDSALYLCASSYGLTGDRGYTFGSGTRLTVV.